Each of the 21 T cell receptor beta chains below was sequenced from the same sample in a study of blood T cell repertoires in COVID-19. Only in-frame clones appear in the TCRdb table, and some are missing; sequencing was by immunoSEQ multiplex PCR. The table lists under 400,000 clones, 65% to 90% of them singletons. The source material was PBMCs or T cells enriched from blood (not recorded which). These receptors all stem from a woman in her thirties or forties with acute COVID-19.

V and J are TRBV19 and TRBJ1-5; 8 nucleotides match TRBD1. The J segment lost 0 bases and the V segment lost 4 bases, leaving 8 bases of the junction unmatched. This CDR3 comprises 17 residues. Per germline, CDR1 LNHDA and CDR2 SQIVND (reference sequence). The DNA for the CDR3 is TGTGCCAGTAGTACCCAGACAGGGGCGAATAGCAATCAGCCCCAGCATTTT. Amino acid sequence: CASSTQTGANSNQPQHF.

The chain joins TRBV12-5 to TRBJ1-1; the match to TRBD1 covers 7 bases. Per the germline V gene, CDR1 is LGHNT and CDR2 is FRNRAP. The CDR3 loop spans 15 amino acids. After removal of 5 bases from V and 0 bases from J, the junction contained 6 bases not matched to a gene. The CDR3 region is CASGPWDRVNTEAFF. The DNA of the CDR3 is TGTGCTAGTGGTCCCTGGGACAGAGTGAACACTGAAGCTTTCTTT. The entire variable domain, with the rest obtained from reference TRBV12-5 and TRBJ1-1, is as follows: DARVTQTPRHKVTEMGQEVTMRCQPILGHNTVFWYRQTMMQGLELLAYFRNRAPLDDSGMPKDRFSAEMPDATLATLKIQPSEPRDSAVYFCASGPWDRVNTEAFFGQGTRLTVV.

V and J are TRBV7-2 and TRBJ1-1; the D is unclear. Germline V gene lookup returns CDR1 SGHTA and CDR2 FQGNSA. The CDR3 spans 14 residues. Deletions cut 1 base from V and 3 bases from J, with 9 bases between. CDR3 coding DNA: TGTGCCAGCAGCTTAGATGGCCTAGACACTGAAGCTTTCTTT. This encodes CASSLDGLDTEAFF.

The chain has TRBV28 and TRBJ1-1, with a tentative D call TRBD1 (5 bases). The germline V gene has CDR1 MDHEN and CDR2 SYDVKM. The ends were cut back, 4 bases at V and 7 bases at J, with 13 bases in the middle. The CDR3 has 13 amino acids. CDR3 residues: CASSSQAQGEAFF. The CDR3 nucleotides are TGTGCCAGCAGTTCTCAGGCCCAGGGTGAAGCTTTCTTT.

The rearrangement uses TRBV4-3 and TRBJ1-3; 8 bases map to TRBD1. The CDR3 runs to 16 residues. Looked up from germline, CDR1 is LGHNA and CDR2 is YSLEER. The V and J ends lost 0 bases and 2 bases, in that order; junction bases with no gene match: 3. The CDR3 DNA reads TGCGCCAGCAGCCAAGATCAGGGGGCTGCTGGAAACACCATATATTTT. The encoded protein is CASSQDQGAAGNTIYF.

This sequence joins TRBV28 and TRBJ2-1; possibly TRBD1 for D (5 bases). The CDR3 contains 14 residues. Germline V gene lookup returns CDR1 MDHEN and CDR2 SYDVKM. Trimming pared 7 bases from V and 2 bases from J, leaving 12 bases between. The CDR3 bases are TGTGCCAGCACAGACAGATTTACCTACAATGAGCAGTTCTTC. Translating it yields CASTDRFTYNEQFF.

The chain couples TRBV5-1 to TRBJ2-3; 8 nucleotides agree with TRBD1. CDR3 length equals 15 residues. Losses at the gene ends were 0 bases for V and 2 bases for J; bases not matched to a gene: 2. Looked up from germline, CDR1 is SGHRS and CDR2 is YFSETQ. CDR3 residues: CASSLGDRTTDTQYF. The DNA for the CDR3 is TGCGCCAGCAGCTTGGGGGACAGGACCACAGATACGCAGTATTTT.

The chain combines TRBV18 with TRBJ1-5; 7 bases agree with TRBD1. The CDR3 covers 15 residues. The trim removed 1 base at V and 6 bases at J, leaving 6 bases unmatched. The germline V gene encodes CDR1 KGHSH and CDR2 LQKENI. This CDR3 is CASSPQGALVQPQHF. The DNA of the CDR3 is TGTGCCAGCTCACCACAGGGGGCTCTAGTTCAGCCCCAGCATTTT.

The CDR3 DNA reads TGCAGCGTTGGAGGGGACACGTCGAAATCGGCAGATACGCAGTATTTT. Translating gives CSVGGDTSKSADTQYF. The genes are TRBV29-1 and TRBJ2-3; D might be TRBD1 (6 bases). The CDR3 is made up of 16 amino acids. CDR1 SQVTM and CDR2 ANQGSEA come from the germline V gene. The ends were cut back, 4 bases at V and 4 bases at J, with 21 bases in the middle.

The CDR3 nucleotides read TGTGCCAGCAGCCTGGGACTAGCCTACAATGAGCAGTTCTTC. Translated: CASSLGLAYNEQFF. V gene TRBV7-9 combines with J gene TRBJ2-1; TRBD2 matches 8 bases. The CDR3 extends over 14 amino acids. Germline V gene sequence: CDR1 SEHNR, CDR2 FQNEAQ (reference sequence). J gave up 2 bases and V 5 bases, and 2 bases lay outside the gene matches.

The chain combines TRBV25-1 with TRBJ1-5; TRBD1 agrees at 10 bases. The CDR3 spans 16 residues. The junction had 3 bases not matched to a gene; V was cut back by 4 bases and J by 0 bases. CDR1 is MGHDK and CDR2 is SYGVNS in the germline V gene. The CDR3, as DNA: TGTGCCAGCAGTGCGGGGACAGGGGTTAGCAATCAGCCCCAGCATTTT. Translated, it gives CASSAGTGVSNQPQHF.

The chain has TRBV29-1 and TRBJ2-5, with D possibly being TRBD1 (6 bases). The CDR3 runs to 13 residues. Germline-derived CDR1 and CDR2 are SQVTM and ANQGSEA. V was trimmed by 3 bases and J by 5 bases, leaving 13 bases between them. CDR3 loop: CSVEHKRGETQYF. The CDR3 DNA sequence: TGCAGCGTTGAGCACAAAAGGGGGGAGACCCAGTACTTC.

CDR3 bases: TGCGCCAGCAGCTTGGCAAGGGGTCCCGGAAACACCATATATTTT. Translation: CASSLARGPGNTIYF. The chain has TRBV5-1 and TRBJ1-3; a weak D match, TRBD1 (5 bases). V lost 0 bases and J lost 4, with 11 bases in between. Germline V gives CDR1 SGHRS, CDR2 YFSETQ. The CDR3 has 15 residues.

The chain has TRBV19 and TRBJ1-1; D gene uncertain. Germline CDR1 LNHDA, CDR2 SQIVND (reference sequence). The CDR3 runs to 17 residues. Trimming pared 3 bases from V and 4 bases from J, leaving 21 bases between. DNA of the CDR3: TGTGCCAGTAGTATGGAGGTCGGCAGTCCCGCGAGCACTGAAGCTTTCTTT. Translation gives CASSMEVGSPASTEAFF.

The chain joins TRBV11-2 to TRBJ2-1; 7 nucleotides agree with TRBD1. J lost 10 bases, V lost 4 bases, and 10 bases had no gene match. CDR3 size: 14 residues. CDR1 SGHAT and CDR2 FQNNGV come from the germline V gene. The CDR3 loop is CASSSHTQGQEQFF. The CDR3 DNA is TGTGCCAGCAGCTCACACACACAGGGGCAAGAGCAGTTCTTC.

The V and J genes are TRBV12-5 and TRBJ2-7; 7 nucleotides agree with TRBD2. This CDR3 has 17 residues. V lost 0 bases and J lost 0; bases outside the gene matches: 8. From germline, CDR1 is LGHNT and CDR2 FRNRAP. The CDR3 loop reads CASGLVLGGLSSYEQYF. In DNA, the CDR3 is TGTGCTAGTGGTTTGGTACTTGGGGGACTAAGCTCCTACGAGCAGTACTTC.

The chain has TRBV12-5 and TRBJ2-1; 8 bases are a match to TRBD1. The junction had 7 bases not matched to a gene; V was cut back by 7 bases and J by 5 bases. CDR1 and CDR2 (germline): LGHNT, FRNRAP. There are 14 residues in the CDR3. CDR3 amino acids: CASVPGQAHNEQFF. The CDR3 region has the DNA TGTGCTAGTGTCCCGGGACAGGCCCACAATGAGCAGTTCTTC. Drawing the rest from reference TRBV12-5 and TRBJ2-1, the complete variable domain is DARVTQTPRHKVTEMGQEVTMRCQPILGHNTVFWYRQTMMQGLELLAYFRNRAPLDDSGMPKDRFSAEMPDATLATLKIQPSEPRDSAVYFCASVPGQAHNEQFFGPGTRLTVL.

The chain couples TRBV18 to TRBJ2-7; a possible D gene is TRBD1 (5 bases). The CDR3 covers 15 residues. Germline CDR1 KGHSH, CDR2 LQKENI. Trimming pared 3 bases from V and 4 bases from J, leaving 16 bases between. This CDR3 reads CASSPILTERYEQYF. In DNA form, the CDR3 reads TGTGCCAGCTCACCGATCCTGACAGAGAGATACGAGCAGTACTTC.

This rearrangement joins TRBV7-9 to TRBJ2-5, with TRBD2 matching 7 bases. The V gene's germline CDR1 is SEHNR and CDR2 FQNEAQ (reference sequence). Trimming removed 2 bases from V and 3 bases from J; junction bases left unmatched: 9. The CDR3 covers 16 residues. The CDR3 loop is CASSLFARLAEETQYF. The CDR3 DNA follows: TGTGCCAGCAGCTTATTTGCCCGGCTAGCGGAAGAGACCCAGTACTTC.

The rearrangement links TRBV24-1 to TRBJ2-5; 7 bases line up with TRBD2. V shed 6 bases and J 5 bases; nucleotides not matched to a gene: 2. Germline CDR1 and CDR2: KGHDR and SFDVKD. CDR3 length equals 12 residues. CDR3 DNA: TGTGCCACCAGTTCCGGGGGGGAGACCCAGTACTTC. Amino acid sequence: CATSSGGETQYF.

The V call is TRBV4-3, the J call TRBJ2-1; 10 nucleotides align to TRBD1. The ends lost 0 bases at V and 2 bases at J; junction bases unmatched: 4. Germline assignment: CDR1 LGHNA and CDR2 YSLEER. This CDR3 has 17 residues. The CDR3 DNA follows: TGCGCCAGCAGCCAAGATCTCGGGACAGGGGCCTACAATGAGCAGTTCTTC. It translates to CASSQDLGTGAYNEQFF.